The clone carrying this T cell receptor (beta chain) has just a few counts. Its antigen remains unknown. Carried by the TCR beta cDNA libraries were unique molecular identifiers. One entry per CDR3 protein results from TCRdb running MiXCR on the PCR reads. The sample includes 450,000 to 700,000 distinct CDR3 sequences, roughly 47% seen only once; the top ten take 1.5% to 2%. The sample belongs to a study of post-analysis software for immune sequencing data. The study's findings and limits: People with multiple sclerosis had a significantly lower normalized Chao1 diversity than controls did.

This TCR was recovered from a girl between 10 and 17 years old with multiple sclerosis. The specimen sequenced was blood.

The CDR3 DNA follows: TGTGCCAGCAGTATGGGGGGGGACATTCAGTACTTC. Translated, it gives CASSMGGDIQYF. This chain joins TRBV7-6 and TRBJ2-7; 7 nucleotides match TRBD2. With the DNA end fitting TRBJ2-4 better, the J assignment may be wrong. Germline loops: CDR1 SGHVS, CDR2 FNYEAQ. The CDR3 runs to 12 residues.